Presented here are 27 T cell receptor beta chains from one specimen sequenced in a study of cytomegalovirus exposure and HLA in healthy donors. Researchers ran the PCR with 60 Vbeta and 13 Jbeta primers. This table comes from immunoSEQ multiplex PCR, and its TCRdb copy is limited to in-frame clones, with some not included. The sample contains 150,000 to 180,000 clones, around 79% of which appear only once. The sample consisted of PBMCs. The origin of the receptors is a man aged 30-40 years in good health and CMV-seropositive.

Only a few counts were recorded for this clone. This chain connects TRBV5-1 to TRBJ1-1; TRBD1 might be the D (6 bases). The CDR3 sequence is 16 residues long. V lost 2 bases and J 1 base, leaving 15 bases between the germline ends. The germline gives CDR1 SGHRS, CDR2 YFSETQ. CDR3 DNA: TGCGCCAGCAGCTTTTTCAGGGGTGGACGGAACACTGAAGCTTTCTTT. This sequence encodes CASSFFRGGRNTEAFF.

The chain is built from TRBV11-2 and TRBJ1-3; D is unresolved. Germline V gives CDR1 SGHAT, CDR2 FQNNGV. V was pared by 1 base and J by 3 bases, with 7 bases between. The CDR3 covers 14 residues. CDR3 nucleotide sequence: TGTGCCAGCAGCTTAGTAGTATTTGGAAACACCATATATTTT. The encoded protein is CASSLVVFGNTIYF.

This sequence joins TRBV10-2 and TRBJ2-7, with a possible D match to TRBD2 (6 bases). Trimming took 0 bases from V and 2 from J, leaving 11 bases between them. Germline assignment: CDR1 WSHSY and CDR2 SAAADI. The CDR3 runs 15 residues. CDR3 nucleotide sequence: TGCGCCAGCAGTGAGTCGCGGGACTCTGCCTACGAGCAGTACTTC. Amino acid sequence: CASSESRDSAYEQYF.

The chain has TRBV19 and TRBJ1-2; TRBD1 is a possible D gene (6 bases). CDR1 and CDR2 (germline): LNHDA, SQIVND (reference sequence). The V end lost 8 bases, the J end lost 5 bases, and 18 bases lay between the germline ends. The CDR3 covers 14 residues. Here the CDR3 DNA reads TGTGCCAGTTCTTCCGGGACACAATTTTATGGCTACACCTTC. The encoded protein is CASSSGTQFYGYTF.

The chain is built from TRBV28 and TRBJ1-2; weak D call: TRBD1 (5 bases). The CDR3 spans 12 residues. Germline loops: CDR1 MDHEN, CDR2 SYDVKM. The V gene lost 5 bases and the J gene lost 8 bases, with 12 bases spanning the gap. The CDR3 protein is CASSPSSGGYTF. CDR3 DNA: TGTGCCAGCAGTCCATCCTCAGGGGGCTACACCTTC.

The V call is TRBV19, the J call TRBJ2-7, with a weak D call TRBD2 (7 bases). There are 17 residues in the CDR3. V lost 4 bases and J lost 5, with 24 bases in between. Germline CDR1 is LNHDA and CDR2 is SQIVND (reference sequence). The CDR3 DNA reads as TGTGCCAGTAGTACGGACTGGGGGAGCTCGGGGGGCCACGAGCAGTACTTC. It yields the protein CASSTDWGSSGGHEQYF. Variable domain in full (rest from reference TRBV19 and TRBJ2-7): DGGITQSPKYLFRKEGQNVTLSCEQNLNHDAMYWYRQDPGQGLRLIYYSQIVNDFQKGDIAEGYSVSREKKESFPLTVTSAQKNPTAFYLCASSTDWGSSGGHEQYFGPGTRLTVT.

As to this clone: Germline and junction disagree at one end, which may indicate a read error. The V gene is TRBV30, the J gene TRBJ1-2; a weak D match, TRBD1 (6 bases). The CDR3 has 14 residues. Per germline, CDR1 GTSNPN and CDR2 SVGIG (reference sequence). CDR3 region: CAWTLGTLPYGCTF. The CDR3, as DNA: TGTGCCTGGACCCTCGGGACACTTCCTTATGGCTGCACCTTC.

The chain couples TRBV28 to TRBJ1-5; a possible D gene is TRBD1 (6 bases). The CDR3 runs to 14 residues. From germline, CDR1 is MDHEN and CDR2 SYDVKM. V dropped 2 bases and J dropped 4 bases, with 9 bases sitting between them. The CDR3 sequence: CASSLPQGNQPQHF. The CDR3 DNA reads as TGTGCCAGCAGTTTACCCCAGGGGAATCAGCCCCAGCATTTT.

The chain employs TRBV29-1 and TRBJ2-7; TRBD2 is a possible D gene (6 bases). Germline V gene sequence: CDR1 SQVTM, CDR2 ANQGSEA. CDR3 size: 13 residues. V was clipped by 7 bases and J by 3 bases, with 16 bases between them. This CDR3 reads CSAKAGGVYEQYF. The CDR3 DNA is TGCAGCGCCAAAGCCGGGGGAGTCTACGAGCAGTACTTC.

This clone has a single count. The chain links TRBV9 to TRBJ2-2, with no clear D. Per germline, CDR1 SGDLS and CDR2 YYNGEE. Trimming stripped 0 bases from V and 1 base from J, with 13 bases between. The CDR3 loop spans 17 amino acids. CDR3 nucleotide sequence: TGTGCCAGCAGCGTAGATCGGTCCCGAGGGAACACCGGGGAGCTGTTTTTT. It translates to CASSVDRSRGNTGELFF. Full variable domain (outside the CDR3, taken from reference TRBV9 and TRBJ2-2): DSGVTQTPKHLITATGQRVTLRCSPRSGDLSVYWYQQSLDQGLQFLIQYYNGEERAKGNILERFSAQQFPDLHSELNLSSLELGDSALYFCASSVDRSRGNTGELFFGEGSRLTVL.

The chain combines TRBV6-6 with TRBJ2-7, with 11 bases lining up with TRBD2. The ends lost 0 bases at V and 3 bases at J; junction bases unmatched: 1. This CDR3 has 15 amino acids. Per germline, CDR1 MNHNY and CDR2 SVGAGI (reference sequence). The CDR3 spells CASSYSLAGVYEQYF. The DNA of the CDR3 is TGTGCCAGCAGTTACTCACTAGCGGGAGTCTACGAGCAGTACTTC.

CDR3 region: CSVWGGGGSGRSSIQYF. The CDR3 DNA follows: TGCAGCGTCTGGGGAGGGGGTGGTAGCGGGAGGTCAAGCATTCAGTACTTC. The chain joins TRBV29-1 to TRBJ2-4; 10 bases are a match to TRBD2. CDR3 length equals 17 residues. V was pared by 6 bases and J by 9 bases, with 20 bases of the junction left unmatched. Per germline, CDR1 SQVTM and CDR2 ANQGSEA.

The chain couples TRBV30 to TRBJ1-1, with D perhaps TRBD1 (5 bases). CDR1 is GTSNPN, CDR2 SVGIG, per germline (reference sequence). The ends were cut back, 5 bases at V and 5 bases at J, with 15 bases in the middle. The CDR3 is 13 residues long. The CDR3: CAWSKQGRTEAFF. DNA of the CDR3: TGTGCCTGGTCCAAGCAGGGCAGGACTGAAGCTTTCTTT.

The gene calls are TRBV4-3 and TRBJ1-1, with 7 bases fitting TRBD1. CDR3 length equals 17 residues. J lost 5 bases, V lost 0 bases, and 12 bases had no gene match. CDR1 is LGHNA and CDR2 is YSLEER in the germline V gene. The CDR3 loop reads CASSQDPNGSGGTEAFF. CDR3 DNA sequence: TGCGCCAGCAGCCAAGATCCCAACGGCTCAGGGGGGACTGAAGCTTTCTTT.

The chain has TRBV29-1 and TRBJ2-7, with 9 bases matching TRBD1. The CDR3 consists of 13 residues. V dropped 7 bases and J dropped 3; count of bases not matched to a gene: 7. CDR1 is SQVTM and CDR2 is ANQGSEA in the germline V gene. The CDR3 coding sequence is TGCAGCGCCTCCCAGGGACAGGGCTACGAGCAGTACTTC. Its protein is CSASQGQGYEQYF.

The gene calls are TRBV6-7 and TRBJ2-2; no clear D gene. TRBV6-7 is classed as an ORF, of uncertain function. V was trimmed by 10 bases and J by 5 bases, leaving 17 bases between them. CDR3 length equals 14 residues. The CDR3 is CATIDTVFTGELFF. The CDR3, as DNA: TGTGCCACCATCGACACGGTCTTTACCGGGGAGCTGTTTTTT.

The gene calls are TRBV4-2 and TRBJ1-5; D might be TRBD1 (5 bases). CDR3 length: 16 amino acids. Germline loops: CDR1 LGHNA, CDR2 YNFKEQ. V was shortened by 1 base and J by 3 bases, with 13 bases between the two germline ends. In nucleotides, the CDR3 is TGTGCCAGCAGCCAAGCCGGTAACAGGATCAATCAGCCCCAGCATTTT. Translated, it gives CASSQAGNRINQPQHF.

The chain employs TRBV9 and TRBJ2-7; 7 nucleotides agree with TRBD1. This CDR3 is 16 amino acids long. Germline CDR1 is SGDLS and CDR2 is YYNGEE. The V gene end was trimmed by 1 base and the J gene end by 3 bases; junction bases not matched to a gene: 10. This chain's CDR3 is CASSVTESQGVYEQYF. Here the CDR3 DNA reads TGTGCCAGCAGCGTAACGGAATCCCAGGGGGTCTACGAGCAGTACTTC.

The V gene is TRBV10-3, the J gene TRBJ2-5; D is perhaps TRBD1 (6 bases). Deletions cut 7 bases from V and 3 bases from J, with 24 bases between. Germline V gives CDR1 ENHRY, CDR2 SYGVKD. The CDR3 loop spans 17 amino acids. The CDR3 coding sequence is TGTGCCATCAAGAGCTTTGGGTCTGGGGGCTCAAAAGAGACCCAGTACTTC. Residues: CAIKSFGSGGSKETQYF.

The rearrangement links TRBV18 to TRBJ2-3; the D is unclear. The length of the CDR3 is 14 residues. Germline V gives CDR1 KGHSH, CDR2 LQKENI. V shed 3 bases and J shed 3 bases, with 10 bases lying between them. The CDR3 protein is CASSPLDVTDTQYF. CDR3 bases: TGTGCCAGCTCACCTCTAGACGTAACAGATACGCAGTATTTT.

This rearrangement joins TRBV5-4 to TRBJ1-6; no definite D call. This CDR3 comprises 14 residues. Germline CDR1 SGHNT, CDR2 YYREEE (reference sequence). V was trimmed by 0 bases and J by 7 bases, leaving 8 bases between them. The CDR3 region is CASSLDRTNSPLHF. The CDR3 nucleotides are TGTGCCAGCAGCTTGGATCGTACAAATTCACCCCTCCACTTT.

The V and J genes are TRBV11-1 and TRBJ2-5; D might be TRBD1 (5 bases). Trimming cost V 3 bases and J 4 bases, with 15 bases left between them. CDR3 length: 15 amino acids. Germline V gives CDR1 SGHAT, CDR2 FQDESV (reference sequence). The CDR3 DNA is TGTGCCAGCAGCTTGTACAGGACGCCTACAGAGACCCAGTACTTC. Its protein is CASSLYRTPTETQYF.

The chain is built from TRBV28 and TRBJ1-1, with 8 bases that match TRBD1. Germline CDR1 and CDR2: MDHEN and SYDVKM. The V segment lost 6 bases and the J segment 7 bases; nucleotides outside the gene matches: 7. The CDR3 length is 13 residues. In DNA, the CDR3 is TGTGCCAGCAGCGGACAGGGCAGGATTGAAGCTTTCTTT. It translates to CASSGQGRIEAFF.

This chain connects TRBV4-2 to TRBJ2-7, with unresolved D. With 0 bases removed from V and 0 bases from J, the gap between germline ends came to 15 bases. The CDR3 runs 17 residues. Looked up from germline, CDR1 is LGHNA and CDR2 is YNFKEQ. The CDR3 sequence is CASSQEGGGPYSYEQYF. DNA for the CDR3: TGTGCCAGCAGCCAAGAAGGCGGTGGCCCTTACTCCTACGAGCAGTACTTC.

This rearrangement joins TRBV27 to TRBJ2-7, with 9 bases lining up with TRBD2. Germline lookup yields CDR1 MNHEY and CDR2 SMNVEV (reference sequence). This CDR3 is 14 amino acids long. Unmatched junction bases numbered 7, after V lost 8 bases and J lost 2 bases. The CDR3 nucleotides read TGTGCCAGCGCTCCGGGACTAGCAGCCTACGAGCAGTACTTC. Protein sequence: CASAPGLAAYEQYF.

The chain employs TRBV28 and TRBJ2-7; TRBD1 aligns across 8 bases. This CDR3 contains 13 residues. Per the germline V gene, CDR1 is MDHEN and CDR2 is SYDVKM. After removal of 3 bases from V and 6 bases from J, the junction contained 4 bases not matched to a gene. CDR3 in amino acids: CASSFDRGIEQYF. Written as DNA, the CDR3 is TGTGCCAGCAGTTTCGACAGGGGAATCGAGCAGTACTTC.

The V and J genes are TRBV18 and TRBJ1-5; no firm D call. Trimming pared 5 bases from V and 0 bases from J, leaving 11 bases between. CDR3 size: 15 residues. CDR1 is KGHSH, CDR2 LQKENI, per germline. CDR3 sequence: CASSSESYSNQPQHF. The CDR3 bases are TGTGCCAGCTCATCCGAATCCTATAGCAATCAGCCCCAGCATTTT.